This T cell receptor beta chain is drawn from a study of T-cell reconstitution after alpha-beta-depleted transplantation in children. This clonotype was counted many times. Trimming removed 0 bases from V and 4 bases from J, with 12 bases in between. The CDR3 runs 15 residues. Germline V gene sequence: CDR1 DFQATT, CDR2 SNEGSKA (reference sequence). During its preparation, the TCRbeta library received unique molecular identifiers. TCRdb used MiXCR to reprocess the PCR reads, holding one entry per CDR3 protein. The top ten clones hold approximately 2.3% of a sample with just over 70,000 distinct CDR3 sequences, 6% to 8% of them seen once.

The source material was PBMCs from the stem cell graft donor, sampled from the stem cell graft. The TCR sequence derives from a human donor who donated a stem cell graft to a child with acute lymphoblastic leukemia. This chain joins TRBV20-1 and TRBJ2-2, with no clear D. The CDR3: CSAREAPVGTGELFF. The CDR3 DNA follows: TGCAGTGCTAGAGAGGCGCCAGTTGGCACCGGGGAGCTGTTTTTT.